These T cell receptor beta chains were read from a single sample in a study of cytomegalovirus exposure and HLA in healthy donors. Repertoires were generated with immunoSEQ multiplex PCR, while TCRdb's copy carries only in-frame clones and drops some. The sample contains over 65,000 clones, roughly 80% of which appear only once. Input material: PBMCs. These receptors originate from a woman in her thirties in good health and CMV-seronegative. The conserved cysteine and the conserved F or W are not part of the CDR3 here. The order of the fields is V gene, CDR3 protein.

V: TRBV6-1
CDR3: ATAPPEGGQPQH

V: TRBV6-5
CDR3: ASSYGPGGAYEQY

V: TRBV11-3
CDR3: ASSSRWTYNNEQF

V: TRBV7-9
CDR3: ASRHNRGPKTQY

V: TRBV6-5
CDR3: ASSPRFNQPQH

V: TRBV11-2
CDR3: ASSRGDRAAEAF

V: TRBV28
CDR3: ASRGQSRPNSPLH

V: TRBV18
CDR3: ASSQRTGMNTEAF

V: TRBV19
CDR3: ASSIDPASQRSSGAYNEQF

V: TRBV2
CDR3: ASSPAGVNTGELF

V: TRBV19
CDR3: ASSTRDRAGANVLT

V: TRBV29-1
CDR3: SVLRDKMGGYT

V: TRBV7-9
CDR3: ASSTQRGGYGTDTQY

V: TRBV28
CDR3: ASSLDRAGNTIY

V: TRBV7-9
CDR3: ASGRASGNTGELF

V: TRBV13
CDR3: ASSRDPDSYEQY

V: TRBV6-4
CDR3: ASSDLRTGEAF

V: TRBV13
CDR3: ASSKDSGETQY

V: TRBV7-9
CDR3: ASSRTGVETQY

V: TRBV7-2
CDR3: ASSLVRFPYEQY

V: TRBV5-1
CDR3: ASSLAGTGRGETQY

V: TRBV7-9
CDR3: ASSLSGNWELF

V: TRBV5-4
CDR3: ASSLAVGYEQY

V: TRBV28
CDR3: ATFSGRVPYEQY

V: TRBV6-5
CDR3: ASSYGRGVRDTQY

V: TRBV28
CDR3: ASSSGLNYGYT

V: TRBV25-1
CDR3: ASSESTGRPEAF

V: TRBV28
CDR3: ASSPSLRANVLT

V: TRBV5-4
CDR3: ASSFDHYGNTEAF

V: TRBV2
CDR3: ASSQGGLNTEAF

V: TRBV6-5
CDR3: ASSYFSTGTYGYT

V: TRBV5-6
CDR3: ASRVLAGGRRETQY